The rows below give T cell receptor beta chains drawn from one sample of a study of blood T cell repertoires in COVID-19. The data were produced by immunoSEQ multiplex PCR, yet TCRdb's version contains in-frame clones alone and is incomplete. The sample consists of 150,000 to 200,000 clones, 70% to 90% of them appearing once. Source material: peripheral blood. Source of these receptors: a woman between 45 and 65 years old with COVID-19, enrolled during active disease. Each CDR3 is given with its conserved first and last residue. D genes are given only for firm matches. The size entry is marked missing in some rows and otherwise reads once, few, many or a size class.

>TRBD1|TRBV5-5|TRBJ1-5|.
CASSIRTGEQPQHF
TGTGCCAGCAGCATAAGGACAGGGGAACAGCCCCAGCATTTT
>.|TRBV12-3/TRBV12-4|TRBJ1-4|.
CASSLSLPGLFF
TGTGCCAGCAGTTTAAGTCTCCCCGGACTGTTTTTT
>.|TRBV11-2|TRBJ1-3|many
CASSLSSLDTIYF
TGTGCCAGCAGCTTATCTAGTCTGGACACCATATATTTT
>.|TRBV6-2/TRBV6-3|TRBJ2-3|.
CASSYEWGGGDTQYF
TGTGCCAGCAGTTACGAGTGGGGGGGCGGAGATACGCAGTATTTT
>.|TRBV12-5|TRBJ1-3|.
CASAWRGGISGNTIYF
TGTGCTAGTGCCTGGAGGGGGGGGATCTCTGGAAACACCATATATTTT
>TRBD2|TRBV14|TRBJ2-7|.
CASSQDPRGGHLYEQYF
TGTGCCAGCAGCCAAGATCCCCGGGGGGGCCATTTGTACGAGCAGTACTTC
>TRBD1|TRBV10-3|TRBJ2-1|.
CAIGTGDNEQFF
TGTGCCATCGGGACAGGGGACAATGAGCAGTTCTTC
>TRBD1|TRBV4-1|TRBJ2-3|.
CASSPYRDSPTDTQYF
TGCGCCAGCAGCCCTTATAGGGACAGCCCCACAGATACGCAGTATTTT
>.|TRBV7-2|TRBJ2-2|.
CASSLRWASGELFF
TGTGCCAGCAGCTTGCGTTGGGCGAGCGGGGAGCTGTTTTTT
>TRBD1|TRBV30|TRBJ1-4|.
CAWDRGVNEKLFF
TGTGCCTGGGACAGGGGGGTTAATGAAAAACTGTTTTTT
>.|TRBV19|TRBJ1-2|.
CASTLGGAYGYTF
TGTGCCAGTACTCTGGGAGGGGCATATGGCTACACCTTC
>.|TRBV9|TRBJ1-3|.
CASSQATGNTIYF
TGTGCCAGCAGCCAGGCCACCGGAAACACCATATATTTT
>.|TRBV7-2|TRBJ2-1|.
CASSLGQGGTYNEQFF
TGTGCCAGCAGCTTGGGCCAGGGTGGCACCTACAATGAGCAGTTCTTC
>TRBD2|TRBV6-1|TRBJ2-3|.
CASSETWTRSDTQYF
TGTGCCAGCAGTGAAACATGGACTAGATCAGATACGCAGTATTTT
>.|TRBV14|TRBJ1-3|.
CASSPRADSSGNTIYF
TGTGCCAGCAGCCCCCGGGCCGACAGCTCTGGAAACACCATATATTTT
>TRBD2|TRBV3-1/TRBV3-2|TRBJ2-7|.
CASSLIAGSYEQYF
TGTGCCAGCAGCCTCATAGCGGGGAGCTACGAGCAGTACTTC
>.|TRBV19|TRBJ1-2|.
CASTGQWGYTF
TGTGCCAGTACCGGACAATGGGGCTACACCTTC
>TRBD1|TRBV15|TRBJ2-7|.
CATSRGGQGSYEQYF
TGTGCCACCAGCAGAGGGGGACAGGGTAGCTACGAGCAGTACTTC
>.|TRBV30|TRBJ1-6|.
CAWSPGHGNSPLHF
TGTGCCTGGAGTCCAGGACACGGGAATTCACCCCTCCACTTT
>.|TRBV18|TRBJ2-2|.
CASSPPVRGGELFF
TGTGCCAGCTCACCTCCAGTCCGGGGTGGGGAGCTGTTTTTT
>TRBD1|TRBV6-6|TRBJ2-1|.
CASSSTGAWEQFF
TGTGCCAGCAGTTCTACAGGGGCATGGGAGCAGTTCTTC
>TRBD2|TRBV4-2|TRBJ2-5|.
CASSQDPQLAGVETQYF
TGTGCCAGCAGCCAAGACCCACAACTAGCGGGGGTGGAGACCCAGTACTTC
>TRBD1|TRBV5-1|TRBJ1-4|.
CASSLTGAEKLFF
TGCGCCAGCAGCCTGACAGGGGCTGAAAAACTGTTTTTT
>.|TRBV3-1/TRBV3-2|TRBJ2-5|.
CASSHDSHTRETQYF
TGTGCCAGCAGTCACGACAGCCACACCCGAGAGACCCAGTACTTC
>.|TRBV6-4|TRBJ1-2|once
CASSEEGGGSYGYTF
TGTGCCAGCAGTGAGGAGGGAGGGGGTTCATATGGCTACACCTTC
>.|TRBV23-1|TRBJ2-5|.
CASSQSLREETQYF
TGCGCCAGCAGTCAATCGTTACGGGAAGAGACCCAGTACTTC
>.|TRBV30|TRBJ2-5|.
CAWSWGGSVETQYF
TGTGCCTGGAGTTGGGGGGGCTCGGTAGAGACCCAGTACTTC
>TRBD1|TRBV4-2|TRBJ1-6|.
CASSQSGQPYNSPLHF
TGTGCCAGCAGCCAGTCGGGACAGCCCTATAATTCACCCCTCCACTTT
>TRBD1|TRBV7-9|TRBJ2-2|.
CASIGTGITGELFF
TGTGCCAGCATTGGGACAGGGATCACCGGGGAGCTGTTTTTT
>.|TRBV19|TRBJ2-2|.
CASSPYLRDDTGELFF
TGTGCCAGTAGTCCCTATTTACGGGATGACACCGGGGAGCTGTTTTTT
>TRBD1|TRBV9|TRBJ2-5|.
CASSAPRGGYGETQYF
TGTGCCAGCAGCGCGCCGAGAGGGGGCTATGGAGAGACCCAGTACTTC
>TRBD2|TRBV7-8|TRBJ2-7|once
CASSLEGLASYEQYF
TGTGCCAGCAGCTTAGAGGGACTAGCCTCCTACGAGCAGTACTTC
>.|TRBV9|TRBJ2-7|.
CASSVRLGDYEQYF
TGTGCCAGCAGCGTTCGTTTAGGGGACTACGAGCAGTACTTC
>.|TRBV19|TRBJ1-4|.
CASSIRGGNEKLFF
TGTGCCAGTAGTATAAGAGGGGGTAACGAAAAACTGTTTTTT
>TRBD2|TRBV3-1/TRBV3-2|TRBJ2-3|.
CASSQGGTSGGTDTQYF
TGTGCCAGCAGCCAAGGAGGGACTAGCGGGGGTACAGATACGCAGTATTTT
>.|TRBV18|TRBJ1-2|.
CASSPPEGGKHYGYTF
TGTGCCAGCTCACCACCGGAGGGGGGGAAGCACTATGGCTACACCTTC
>.|TRBV7-9|TRBJ2-3|.
CASSLDSSTDTQYF
TGTGCCAGCAGCTTGGACAGTAGCACAGATACGCAGTATTTT
>TRBD2|TRBV2|TRBJ2-3|.
CASSRLAGGTDTQYF
TGTGCCAGCAGTCGACTAGCGGGGGGCACAGATACGCAGTATTTT
>TRBD1|TRBV6-5|TRBJ2-2|.
CASSRTGGNTGELFF
TGTGCCAGCAGTCGGACAGGGGGCAACACCGGGGAGCTGTTTTTT